This paragraph reports one T cell receptor beta chain. Its matching antigen is unknown. The sample belongs to a study of shared clonotypes between healthy human individuals. Broader study findings: Several donors held about 5.1% of naive CD4 clonotypes in common. Clonotypes shared by all four sorted-subset donors had higher generation probabilities than non-shared clonotypes.

Produced via immunoSEQ multiplex PCR; TCRdb's table is partial and in-frame only. The table lists 2 million to 3 million clones, 93% of them singletons. The TCR sequence derives from a man aged 18 to 29 in good health. Some clones in this sample may be carry-over from other donors' samples. Sequenced material: naive CD4+ T cells from PBMCs. Indicated subset: CD45RA+ positively selected.

The DNA for the CDR3 is TGTGCCAGTAGTTTGGGGGCCCAAGAGACCCAGTACTTC. Protein sequence: CASSLGAQETQYF. V is TRBV19 and J is TRBJ2-5; a possible D gene is TRBD1 (6 bases). The CDR3 is made up of 13 amino acids. V dropped 5 bases and J dropped 1 base, with 8 bases sitting between them. Germline loops: CDR1 LNHDA, CDR2 SQIVND (reference sequence). The whole variable domain, filled in from reference TRBV19 and TRBJ2-5, reads DGGITQSPKYLFRKEGQNVTLSCEQNLNHDAMYWYRQDPGQGLRLIYYSQIVNDFQKGDIAEGYSVSREKKESFPLTVTSAQKNPTAFYLCASSLGAQETQYFGPGTRLLVL.